A selection of T cell receptor beta chains follows, all from one sample in a study of T cell repertoires in cytomegalovirus infection. TCRdb processed the reads anew with MiXCR; each CDR3 protein has one entry. The sample holds 200,000 to 300,000 distinct CDR3 sequences, 8% to 9.5% seen once. Sequencing was performed on PBMCs. Receptors were obtained from a human donor in good health (CMV status not recorded). Some clones in this sample may be carry-over from other donors' samples. The CDR3 runs from the conserved cysteine through the conserved F or W. A D gene is named only where the DNA matches it firmly. Clone size is stated in some rows and not others, as once, few, many or a class when expanded.

many	TRBV28	TRBJ2-7	12	NA	TGTGCCAGCACTAATGGTGAGGGGCTCAGGTACTTC	CASTNGEGLRYF
many	TRBV10-2	TRBJ2-3	15	TRBD2	TGCGCCAGCAGTGGAGAGAGGACTAGGCGCGATACGCAGTATTTT	CASSGERTRRDTQYF
many	TRBV29-1	TRBJ2-2	13	NA	TGCAGTATTCCCAGAACGAACACCGGGGAGCTGTTTTTT	CSIPRTNTGELFF
NA	TRBV24-1	TRBJ2-2	14	NA	TGTGCCACCAAACGGGATGGGGACACCGGGGAGCTGTTTTTT	CATKRDGDTGELFF
NA	TRBV6-2/TRBV6-3	TRBJ1-5	14	NA	TGTGCCACGGCGAGAGGAGACACTTATCAGCCCCAGCATTTT	CATARGDTYQPQHF
many	TRBV7-6	TRBJ2-1	15	NA	TGTGCCAGCAGGAAATTTGGAGGGGAGTTGGGTGAGCAGTTCTTC	CASRKFGGELGEQFF
many	TRBV29-1	TRBJ1-1	13	NA	TGCAGCGCCGAGAGGGGGGTGAACACTGAAGCTTTCTTT	CSAERGVNTEAFF
NA	TRBV20-1	TRBJ2-2	15	TRBD2	TGCAGTGCTAGAGATCTAGCGGGAGGCCCCGGGGAGCTGTTTTTT	CSARDLAGGPGELFF
many	TRBV30	TRBJ1-1	13	NA	TGTGCCTGGAGTGTCCTCTATAACACTGAAGCTTTCTTT	CAWSVLYNTEAFF
many	TRBV29-1	TRBJ2-3	12	NA	TGCAGCGTTGTATCGGTCCAGGATACGCAGTATTTT	CSVVSVQDTQYF
many	TRBV7-2	TRBJ1-3	15	TRBD1	TGTGCCAGCAGCCTAGAGGGGGCGCAAGGAAACACCATATATTTT	CASSLEGAQGNTIYF
few	TRBV19	TRBJ1-2	16	TRBD1	TGTGCCAGTAGTCGGGACAGGCGACTTCTTAACTATGGCTACACCTTC	CASSRDRRLLNYGYTF
few	TRBV6-6	TRBJ2-1	13	NA	TGTGCCAGCAGTTACGAGACTAGGGATGAGCAGTTCTTC	CASSYETRDEQFF
NA	TRBV12-3/TRBV12-4	TRBJ2-5	15	NA	TGTGCCAGCAGTTTAGCTGGTGGGCCGTCGGAGACCCAGTACTTC	CASSLAGGPSETQYF
many	TRBV20-1	TRBJ2-7	12	NA	TGCAGTGCTAAGGGGGGACCCTACGAGCAGTACTTC	CSAKGGPYEQYF
many	TRBV7-8	TRBJ2-5	13	NA	TGTGCCAGCAGCTTAGTCTTCCAAGAGACCCAGTACTTC	CASSLVFQETQYF
few	TRBV6-2/TRBV6-3	TRBJ2-3	13	TRBD2	TGTGCCACTGGACTAGCGGGAGCAGATACGCAGTATTTT	CATGLAGADTQYF
many	TRBV7-2	TRBJ1-2	14	NA	TGTGCCAGCAGCTTAACACAGGGAGACTATGGCTACACCTTC	CASSLTQGDYGYTF
many	TRBV7-2	TRBJ2-2	15	TRBD2	TGTGCCAGCAGCTTAGGCGGGAGGACCAACCGGGAGCTGTTTTTT	CASSLGGRTNRELFF
few	TRBV19	TRBJ1-1	15	NA	TGTGCCAGTAGTGCTAGGGGAAAAGTGAACACTGAAGCTTTCTTT	CASSARGKVNTEAFF
few	TRBV3-1	TRBJ1-2	15	NA	TGTGCCAGCAGCCAAGTGAGAGAAACAGGGAATGGCTACACCTTC	CASSQVRETGNGYTF
NA	TRBV20-1	TRBJ2-1	16	TRBD2	TGCAGTGCTAGAGCTAGCGGGAGGTCCCCCTACAATGAGCAGTTCTTC	CSARASGRSPYNEQFF
many	TRBV7-2	TRBJ2-7	15	TRBD1	TGTGCCAGCAGCTTAGTAGGACAGGGAGGTTACGAGCAGTACTTC	CASSLVGQGGYEQYF
many	TRBV11-2	TRBJ2-7	16	NA	TGTGCCAGCAGCTTAGGGGTTGACAGGCGATACTACGAGCAGTACTTC	CASSLGVDRRYYEQYF
NA	TRBV5-1	TRBJ1-5	16	NA	TGCGCCAGCAGCTTGGCCGGCGTCAGTGAGAATCAGCCCCAGCATTTT	CASSLAGVSENQPQHF
many	TRBV7-2	TRBJ1-5	14	NA	TGTGCCAGCAGCCCGGGGCCGCCTGGGCAGCCCCAGCATTTT	CASSPGPPGQPQHF
few	TRBV7-6	TRBJ2-5	16	TRBD2	TGTGCCAGCAGCCCGACGACTAGCGGGGCCGGGGAGACCCAGTACTTC	CASSPTTSGAGETQYF
many	TRBV15	TRBJ1-5	14	NA	TGTGCCACCAGCAGGGTACAGATGAATCAGCCCCAGCATTTT	CATSRVQMNQPQHF
NA	TRBV6-2/TRBV6-3	TRBJ1-2	15	NA	TGTGCCAGCAGTTCCTCCGGGGGACGTGCCTATGGCTACACCTTC	CASSSSGGRAYGYTF
many	TRBV7-2	TRBJ2-5	16	TRBD2	TGTGCCAGCAGCCGGGGACTAGCGGGAGGGCGGGAGACCCAGTACTTC	CASSRGLAGGRETQYF
NA	TRBV20-1	TRBJ1-2	12	NA	TGCAGTGCTTCAGGACACGTATATGGCTACACCTTC	CSASGHVYGYTF
NA	TRBV7-1	TRBJ2-7	14	NA	TGTGCCAGCAGCCCCCCGGGACGGTTCTACGAGCAGTACTTC	CASSPPGRFYEQYF
many	TRBV7-2	TRBJ2-7	19	NA	TGTGCCAGCAGCTCCTCATTGAAACCCATTGGAAAGAGCTCCTACGAGCAGTACTTC	CASSSSLKPIGKSSYEQYF
few	TRBV29-1	TRBJ2-1	14	TRBD1	TGCAGCGTTGGGGGACAGGGAGGGATACCGGAGCAGTTCTTC	CSVGGQGGIPEQFF
many	TRBV7-2	TRBJ2-7	14	TRBD1	TGTGCCAGCAGCCCTAGACAGGGACCCTACGAGCAGTACTTC	CASSPRQGPYEQYF